This T cell receptor (beta chain) was found in a study of response to subunit inactivated influenza vaccine (dated by TCRdb to the late 2010s). A note on the overall study: Deep quantitative T cell receptor repertoire profiling was used in the study to track responses to a trivalent subunit inactivated influenza vaccine.

Library prep was done by RT-PCR. Instrument used: Illumina HiSeq 2500. TCRdb reran the public reads through fastp at Q25 and MiXCR, keeping productive beta chains. Entries are consolidated by CDR3 protein sequence, retaining the most common genes and DNA. In all, the sample holds hundreds of thousands of distinct CDR3 sequences, and 18% of those were seen once. The ten largest clones represent 11% of the sample. In regard to this clonotype: This receptor's antigen is unknown. Per-base qualities were not stored, and no clone one base away is much larger.

Based on the germline V gene, the CDR1 and CDR2 sequences are MDHEN and SYDVKM. V ends up 3 bases short and J 7 bases short, with an unmatched junction base count of 8. The CDR3 measures 15 amino acids from cysteine to phenylalanine. The read is trimmed to its CDR3 DNA, 45 bases read in frame from base 1. Beyond this particular receptor, the publication reports: It was suggested by the authors that each seasonal influenza vaccination may recruit only a limited number of new T cells.

The TCR was taken from a man between 45 and 60 years old who received an inactivated influenza vaccine. Donor details come from another sample of the same person, matched by shared clones. The specimen was PBMCs from blood, collected 5 days after vaccination. The chain uses TRBV28 and TRBJ2-2, with 7 bases matching TRBD2. CDR3 protein: CASSLGRERSGELFF. DNA sequence: TGTGCCAGCAGTTTGGGGCGGGAGAGAAGCGGGGAGCTGTTTTTT.